The rows below give T cell receptor beta chains drawn from one sample of a study of blood T cell repertoires in COVID-19. Measured with immunoSEQ multiplex PCR; TCRdb has only the in-frame clones, and not every one. The table shows 85,000 to 100,000 clones, with roughly 84% occurring only once. The sample was peripheral blood. The source is a woman aged 60-75 years in a cohort sampled during active or convalescent COVID-19. Both conserved end residues are part of each CDR3. Each record gives: V gene, D gene, J gene, clone size, CDR3 protein, CDR3 DNA. The D gene is left open where the match is weak. Clone sizes are given selectively: once, few, many, or a class where the clone is expanded.

V: TRBV13
D: .
J: TRBJ2-5
size: .
CDR3: CASSLAGYQETQYF
DNA: TGTGCCAGCAGCTTAGCGGGGTACCAAGAGACCCAGTACTTC

V: TRBV9
D: .
J: TRBJ2-3
size: .
CDR3: CASSVGSVPGSDTQYF
DNA: TGTGCCAGCAGCGTAGGTTCAGTCCCCGGGTCAGATACGCAGTATTTT

V: TRBV18
D: .
J: TRBJ2-7
size: .
CDR3: CASSQGAGGYEQYF
DNA: TGTGCCAGCTCACAAGGGGCAGGTGGGTACGAGCAGTACTTC

V: TRBV9
D: .
J: TRBJ2-3
size: .
CDR3: CASSVDPSLTDTQYF
DNA: TGTGCCAGCAGCGTGGATCCTAGCCTAACAGATACGCAGTATTTT

V: TRBV27
D: .
J: TRBJ1-4
size: .
CDR3: CASRHRSGIPTNEKLFF
DNA: TGTGCCAGCAGACATAGATCAGGCATTCCAACTAATGAAAAACTGTTTTTT

V: TRBV5-1
D: .
J: TRBJ1-1
size: .
CDR3: CASSLVGSVEAFF
DNA: TGCGCCAGCAGCTTGGTCGGGTCCGTAGAAGCTTTCTTT

V: TRBV29-1
D: .
J: TRBJ2-1
size: few
CDR3: CSVILRSYNEQFF
DNA: TGCAGCGTTATACTGAGGAGTTACAATGAGCAGTTCTTC

V: TRBV4-1
D: .
J: TRBJ1-5
size: .
CDR3: CASSLTWGGNQPQHF
DNA: TGCGCCAGCAGCCTTACATGGGGGGGCAATCAGCCCCAGCATTTT

V: TRBV9
D: .
J: TRBJ2-1
size: .
CDR3: CASTLRGQTYNEQFF
DNA: TGTGCCAGCACTCTCAGGGGACAAACTTACAATGAGCAGTTCTTC

V: TRBV5-1
D: TRBD1
J: TRBJ1-1
size: .
CDR3: CASSLQTGMNTEAFF
DNA: TGCGCCAGCAGCCTACAGACAGGGATGAACACTGAAGCTTTCTTT

V: TRBV5-1
D: TRBD2
J: TRBJ2-7
size: .
CDR3: CASSGGTSSSYEQYF
DNA: TGCGCCAGCAGCGGGGGGACTAGCAGCTCCTACGAGCAGTACTTC

V: TRBV28
D: .
J: TRBJ2-7
size: .
CDR3: CASRQNYEQYF
DNA: TGTGCCAGCAGACAGAACTACGAGCAGTACTTC

V: TRBV27
D: .
J: TRBJ2-1
size: .
CDR3: CASSLRAGAPNEQFF
DNA: TGTGCCAGCAGTTTACGGGCGGGGGCTCCCAATGAGCAGTTCTTC

V: TRBV19
D: TRBD2
J: TRBJ2-3
size: .
CDR3: CAVRLAGGGLGDTQYF
DNA: TGTGCCGTACGACTAGCGGGAGGGGGCCTGGGAGATACGCAGTATTTT

V: TRBV7-9
D: TRBD1
J: TRBJ1-2
size: .
CDR3: CASSFGGQGGGYTF
DNA: TGTGCCAGCAGCTTTGGCGGACAGGGAGGGGGATACACCTTC

V: TRBV24-1
D: TRBD2
J: TRBJ2-3
size: .
CDR3: CATSAGTSNPARLTDTQYF
DNA: TGTGCCACCAGTGCCGGGACTAGCAACCCCGCGAGACTCACAGATACGCAGTATTTT

V: TRBV19
D: TRBD1
J: TRBJ2-3
size: .
CDR3: CASSLRLETGADTQYF
DNA: TGTGCCAGTAGTCTCCGCCTGGAGACAGGGGCAGATACGCAGTATTTT

V: TRBV10-3
D: .
J: TRBJ1-5
size: .
CDR3: CAISPGQGGTQPQHF
DNA: TGTGCCATCAGCCCCGGGCAGGGCGGTACTCAGCCCCAGCATTTT

V: TRBV7-3
D: .
J: TRBJ2-5
size: .
CDR3: CASSANTRETQYF
DNA: TGTGCCAGCAGCGCAAATACCCGGGAGACCCAGTACTTC

V: TRBV19
D: TRBD2
J: TRBJ2-3
size: few
CDR3: CASSLAGGPDTQYF
DNA: TGTGCCAGTTCACTAGCGGGGGGGCCAGATACGCAGTATTTT

V: TRBV29-1
D: TRBD1
J: TRBJ1-1
size: .
CDR3: CSVLTGVNTEAFF
DNA: TGCAGCGTCTTGACAGGGGTGAACACTGAAGCTTTCTTT

V: TRBV3-1/TRBV3-2
D: .
J: TRBJ2-5
size: .
CDR3: CASSQSELAGKTQYF
DNA: TGTGCCAGCAGCCAATCTGAGCTAGCTGGCAAGACCCAGTACTTC

V: TRBV3-1/TRBV3-2
D: .
J: TRBJ2-7
size: .
CDR3: CASSPRTTSYEQYF
DNA: TGTGCCAGCAGCCCCCGGACTACCTCGTACGAGCAGTACTTC

V: TRBV28
D: TRBD1
J: TRBJ2-2
size: .
CDR3: CASSPPGQAWELFF
DNA: TGTGCCAGCAGTCCCCCGGGACAGGCCTGGGAGCTGTTTTTT

V: TRBV18
D: TRBD1
J: TRBJ1-2
size: .
CDR3: CASSSNVGQGKYGYTF
DNA: TGTGCCAGCTCATCTAACGTAGGACAGGGGAAGTATGGCTACACCTTC

V: TRBV29-1
D: .
J: TRBJ1-4
size: .
CDR3: CSVTTGPTNEKLFF
DNA: TGCAGCGTGACGACGGGTCCCACTAATGAAAAACTGTTTTTT

V: TRBV19
D: TRBD1
J: TRBJ1-6
size: .
CDR3: CASSNIQGLYNSPLHF
DNA: TGTGCCAGTTCTAACATACAGGGGCTCTATAATTCACCCCTCCACTTT

V: TRBV27
D: .
J: TRBJ2-2
size: .
CDR3: CASRGRGGYTGELFF
DNA: TGTGCCAGCAGGGGCAGGGGCGGGTACACCGGGGAGCTGTTTTTT

V: TRBV5-1
D: TRBD1
J: TRBJ1-5
size: .
CDR3: CASSGGQVGQPQHF
DNA: TGCGCCAGCAGCGGAGGACAGGTGGGCCAGCCCCAGCATTTT